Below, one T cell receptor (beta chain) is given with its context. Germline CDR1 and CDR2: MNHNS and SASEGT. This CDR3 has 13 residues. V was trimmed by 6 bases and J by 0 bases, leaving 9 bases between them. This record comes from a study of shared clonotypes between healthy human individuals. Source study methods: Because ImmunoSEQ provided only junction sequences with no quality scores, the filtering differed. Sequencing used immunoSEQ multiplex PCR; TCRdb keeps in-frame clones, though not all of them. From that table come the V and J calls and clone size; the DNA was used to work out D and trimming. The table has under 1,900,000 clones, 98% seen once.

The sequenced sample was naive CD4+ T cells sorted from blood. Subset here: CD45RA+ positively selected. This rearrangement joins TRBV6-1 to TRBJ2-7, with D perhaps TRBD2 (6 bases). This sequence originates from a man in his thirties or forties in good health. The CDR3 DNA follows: TGTGCCAGCAGGAGCGGGCCCTCCTACGAGCAGTACTTC. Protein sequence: CASRSGPSYEQYF.